This T cell receptor (beta chain) was recorded in a study of blood T cell repertoires in COVID-19. The wider study: The study drew acute and convalescent COVID-19 samples from the United States, Italy and Spain.

Looked up from germline, CDR1 is MNHEY and CDR2 is SMNVEV (reference sequence). The CDR3 is 14 residues long. J gave up 2 bases and V 5 bases, and 3 bases lay outside the gene matches. Per the original methods: Reference gene primer amplification yielded estimated nucleated cell counts. Only in-frame clones appear in the TCRdb table, and some are missing; sequencing was by immunoSEQ multiplex PCR. V and J calls and clone size come straight from that table; D and trimming were deduced from the DNA. Among over 100,000 clones listed, more than 75% were seen once. Sequencing was carried out using peripheral blood. The chain combines TRBV27 with TRBJ2-7, with 10 nucleotides matching TRBD1. This TCR derives from a woman in her 70s with COVID-19, enrolled during active disease. The CDR3 DNA is TGTGCCAGCAGTCGGGACAGGGGTACCTACGAGCAGTACTTC. Protein: CASSRDRGTYEQYF.